The 6 T cell receptor beta chains below come from one sample, sequenced in a study of sequential checkpoint blockade in melanoma. Treatment defined: randomized to nivolumab then ipilimumab (arm A) or the reverse (arm B). Assay used: immunoSEQ multiplex PCR; TCRdb lists only in-frame clones, some missing. This sample yields 10,000 or so clones, of which 55% to 85% are seen a single time; approximately 14% belongs to the top ten. The sequencing here drew on CD8+ T cells sorted from blood (inferred from file names), taken from a patient given nivolumab and ipilimumab in sequence. Receptor source: a human donor with melanoma.

J is TRBJ1-1 and V is TRBV25-1; 7 bases map to TRBD1. V gave up 7 bases and J gave up 0 bases; unmatched junction bases: 8. Per germline, CDR1 MGHDK and CDR2 SYGVNS. The CDR3 consists of 15 residues. The CDR3 DNA follows: TGTGCCAGCAAGCCAGGGGGACAATTGAACACTGAAGCTTTCTTT. Translating it yields CASKPGGQLNTEAFF.

The rearrangement links TRBV7-9 to TRBJ2-1; TRBD2 might be the D (6 bases). V gave up 5 bases and J gave up 7 bases, with 18 bases separating them. The CDR3 is made up of 15 amino acids. Per the germline V gene, CDR1 is SEHNR and CDR2 is FQNEAQ (reference sequence). The CDR3 DNA is TGTGCCAGCAGCACAAGGGACTTAGGGCGGAATGAGCAGTTCTTC. Encoded protein: CASSTRDLGRNEQFF.

The V gene is TRBV6-1, the J gene TRBJ2-7; 9 bases line up with TRBD1. CDR1 MNHNS and CDR2 SASEGT come from the germline V gene. Trimming took 2 bases from V and 3 from J; bases not matched to a gene: 5. The length of the CDR3 is 15 residues. This chain's CDR3 is CASSEWRDRDYEQYF. The CDR3 DNA reads as TGTGCCAGCAGTGAATGGCGGGACAGGGACTACGAGCAGTACTTC.

This clone was counted a few times. V and J are TRBV6-1 and TRBJ2-2; no clear D gene. Germline V gives CDR1 MNHNS, CDR2 SASEGT. There are 12 residues in the CDR3. With 7 bases removed from V and 0 bases from J, the gap between germline ends came to 3 bases. The CDR3 nucleotides are TGTGCCAGCAACACGAACACCGGGGAGCTGTTTTTT. This codes for CASNTNTGELFF.

The V and J genes are TRBV4-1 and TRBJ1-1, with D possibly TRBD1 on 6 matching bases. The germline V and J ends were trimmed by 3 bases and 7 bases, with 12 bases remaining between them. The CDR3 runs to 13 residues. Germline CDR1 is MGHRA and CDR2 is YSYEKL. CDR3 sequence reads: CASSHDDRREAFF. CDR3 in DNA: TGCGCCAGCAGCCACGACGACAGGCGTGAAGCTTTCTTT.

The chain couples TRBV6-1 to TRBJ1-1; 7 bases agree with TRBD1. The CDR3 is made up of 14 amino acids. Germline values: CDR1 MNHNS, CDR2 SASEGT. Trimming at V came to 10 bases and at J to 2 bases, leaving 10 bases not matched to a gene. CDR3 amino acids: CATQTGQKNTEAFF. The CDR3 DNA reads TGTGCCACCCAGACGGGACAGAAAAACACTGAAGCTTTCTTT.